Below, 2 T cell receptor beta chains from the same sample are listed, as sequenced in a study of T-cell reconstitution after alpha-beta-depleted transplantation in children. TCRbeta library construction was performed incorporating unique molecular identifiers. From the PCR reads, TCRdb called clonotypes with MiXCR, one entry per CDR3 protein. The sample carries around 200,000 distinct CDR3 sequences, about 8.7% recorded once. The sample consisted of PBMCs, mostly from graft donor cells, taken 360 days after TCRalphabeta/CD19-depleted stem cell transplant. Receptors were obtained from a male patient between 2 and 15 years old who had a stem cell transplant for acute myeloid leukemia, so the T cells may come from the graft donor.

This clonotype has only one observation. The chain employs TRBV11-2 and TRBJ2-6, with 8 bases aligning to TRBD1. V trimming: 2 bases; J trimming: 2 bases; junction bases outside the gene matches: 5. This CDR3 is 17 amino acids long. CDR1 and CDR2 (germline): SGHAT, FQNNGV. The CDR3 sequence: CASSLQGAAAGANVLTF. The DNA for the CDR3 is TGTGCCAGCAGCTTACAGGGGGCGGCTGCTGGGGCCAACGTCCTGACTTTC.

This clonotype has ten or more counts. The chain recombines TRBV25-1 with TRBJ2-3; 10 nucleotides align to TRBD2. Germline values: CDR1 MGHDK, CDR2 SYGVNS. The CDR3 sequence is 15 residues long. Losses at the gene ends were 4 bases for V and 4 bases for J; bases not matched to a gene: 5. In DNA, the CDR3 is TGTGCCAGCAGTGCTCTAGCGGGAGTACCAGATACGCAGTATTTT. It encodes CASSALAGVPDTQYF.